This T cell receptor beta chain was sequenced during a study of Graves' ophthalmopathy and Graves' hyperthyroidism. The CDR3 totals 14 residues. Trimming took 6 bases from V and 4 from J; bases not matched to a gene: 6. CDR1 is ENHRY, CDR2 SYGVKD, per germline. There are many counts of this clonotype. RNA transcripts served as template for amplifying TCR beta CDR3 sequences. Scientists carried out first-round RT-PCR using HTBI primers and then a second-round multiplex PCR. TCRdb re-analysed the multiplex PCR reads in MiXCR, keeping a single row per CDR3 protein. The sample consists of about 1.2 million distinct CDR3 sequences, around a third of them appearing once.

The TCR comes from an adult man with Graves' hyperthyroidism. Sample: peripheral blood or thyroid tissue (not recorded which). The V gene is TRBV10-3, the J gene TRBJ1-1, with 9 bases lining up with TRBD1. The DNA of the CDR3 is TGTGCCATCAGGGGGACAGGGACCTCCACTGAAGCTTTCTTT. Amino acid sequence: CAIRGTGTSTEAFF.